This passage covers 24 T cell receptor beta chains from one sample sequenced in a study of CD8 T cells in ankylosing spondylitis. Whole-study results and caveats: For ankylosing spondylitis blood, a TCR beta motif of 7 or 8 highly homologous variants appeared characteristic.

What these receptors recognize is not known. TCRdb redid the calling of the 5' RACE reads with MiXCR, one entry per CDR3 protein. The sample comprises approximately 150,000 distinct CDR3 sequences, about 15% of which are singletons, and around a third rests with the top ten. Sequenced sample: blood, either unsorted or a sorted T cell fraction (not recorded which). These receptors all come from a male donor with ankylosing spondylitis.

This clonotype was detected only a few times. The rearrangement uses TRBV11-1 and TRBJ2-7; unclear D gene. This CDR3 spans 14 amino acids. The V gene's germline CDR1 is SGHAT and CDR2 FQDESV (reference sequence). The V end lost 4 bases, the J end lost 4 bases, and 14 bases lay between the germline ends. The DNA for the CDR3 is TGTGCCAGCAGCTACCGTACAGCAACGTACGAGCAGTACTTC. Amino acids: CASSYRTATYEQYF. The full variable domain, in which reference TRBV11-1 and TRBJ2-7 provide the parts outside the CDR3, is EAEVAQSPRYKITEKSQAVAFWCDPISGHATLYWYRQILGQGPELLVQFQDESVVDDSQLPKDRFSAERLKGVDSTLKIQPAELGDSAMYLCASSYRTATYEQYFGPGTRLTVT.

The CDR3 nucleotides are TGCAGTGCTAGAGATCCTTTGGGACAACTATACGAGCAGTACTTC. Translated: CSARDPLGQLYEQYF. V gene TRBV20-1 combines with J gene TRBJ2-7; the D gene is possibly TRBD1 (6 bases). V was pared by 0 bases and J by 4 bases, with 16 bases between. The CDR3 is 15 amino acids. Germline V gene lookup returns CDR1 DFQATT and CDR2 SNEGSKA (reference sequence).

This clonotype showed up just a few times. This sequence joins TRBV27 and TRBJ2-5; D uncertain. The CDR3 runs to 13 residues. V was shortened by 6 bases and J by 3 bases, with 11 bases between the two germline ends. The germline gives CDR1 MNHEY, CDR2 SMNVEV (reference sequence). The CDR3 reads CASSVVPEETQYF. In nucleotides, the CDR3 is TGTGCCAGCAGCGTCGTTCCGGAAGAGACCCAGTACTTC.

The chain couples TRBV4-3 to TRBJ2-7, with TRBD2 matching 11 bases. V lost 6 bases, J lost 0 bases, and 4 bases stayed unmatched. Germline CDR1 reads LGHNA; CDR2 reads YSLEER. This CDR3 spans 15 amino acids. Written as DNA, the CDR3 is TGCGCCAGCAGGCTGGGACTAGCGGACTCCTACGAGCAGTACTTC. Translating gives CASRLGLADSYEQYF.

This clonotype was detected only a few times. CDR3 protein: CASSHAGEQYF. CDR3 in DNA: TGTGCCAGCAGCCATGCCGGGGAGCAGTACTTC. The rearrangement links TRBV7-9 to TRBJ2-7; D is unclear. The CDR3 has 11 amino acids. Trimming left V 5 bases short and J 7 bases short, with 9 bases between. Germline V gene lookup returns CDR1 SEHNR and CDR2 FQNEAQ (reference sequence).

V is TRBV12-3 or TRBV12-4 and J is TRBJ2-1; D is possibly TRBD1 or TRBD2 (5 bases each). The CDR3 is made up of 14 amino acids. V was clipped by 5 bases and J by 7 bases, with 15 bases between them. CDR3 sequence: CASSKKRGVNEQFF. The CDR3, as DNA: TGTGCCAGCAGTAAAAAAAGGGGAGTGAATGAGCAGTTCTTC.

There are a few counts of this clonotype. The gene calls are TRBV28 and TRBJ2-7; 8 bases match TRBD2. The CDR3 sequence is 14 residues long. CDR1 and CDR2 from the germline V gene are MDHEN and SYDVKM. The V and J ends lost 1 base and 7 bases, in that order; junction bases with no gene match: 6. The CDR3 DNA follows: TGTGCCAGCAGTTTATCCGGGAGGGCCGATGAGCAGTACTTC. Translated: CASSLSGRADEQYF.

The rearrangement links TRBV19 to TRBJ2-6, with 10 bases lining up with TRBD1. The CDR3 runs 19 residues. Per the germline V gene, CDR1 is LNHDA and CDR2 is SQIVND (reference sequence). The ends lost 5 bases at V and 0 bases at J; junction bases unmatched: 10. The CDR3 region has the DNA TGTGCCAGTAGTTTTATCGGACAGGGGGGGCTCTCTGGGGCCAACGTCCTGACTTTC. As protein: CASSFIGQGGLSGANVLTF.

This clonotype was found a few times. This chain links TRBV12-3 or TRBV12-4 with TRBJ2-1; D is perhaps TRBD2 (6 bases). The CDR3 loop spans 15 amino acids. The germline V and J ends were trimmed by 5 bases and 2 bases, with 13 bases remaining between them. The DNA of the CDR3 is TGTGCCAGCAGTCTGAGCGGCGGGGCCTACAATGAGCAGTTCTTC. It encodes CASSLSGGAYNEQFF.

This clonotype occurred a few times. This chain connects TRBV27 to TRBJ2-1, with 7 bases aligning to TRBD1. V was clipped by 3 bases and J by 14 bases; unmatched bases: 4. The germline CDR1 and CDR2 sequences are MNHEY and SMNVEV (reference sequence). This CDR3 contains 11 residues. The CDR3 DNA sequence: TGTGCCAGCAGTTTCGGACAGGAGGAGTTCTTC. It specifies CASSFGQEEFF.

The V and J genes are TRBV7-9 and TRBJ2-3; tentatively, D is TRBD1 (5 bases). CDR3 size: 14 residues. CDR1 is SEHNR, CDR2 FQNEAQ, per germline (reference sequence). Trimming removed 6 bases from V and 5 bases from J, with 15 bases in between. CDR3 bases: TGTGCCAGCAGACAGGTCCTCCACGGAGATACGCAGTATTTT. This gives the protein CASRQVLHGDTQYF.

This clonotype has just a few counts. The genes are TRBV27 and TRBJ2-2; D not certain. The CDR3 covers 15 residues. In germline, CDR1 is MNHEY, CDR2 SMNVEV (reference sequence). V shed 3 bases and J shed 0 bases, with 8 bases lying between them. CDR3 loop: CASSFGQANTGELFF. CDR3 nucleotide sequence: TGTGCCAGCAGTTTCGGTCAGGCGAACACCGGGGAGCTGTTTTTT.

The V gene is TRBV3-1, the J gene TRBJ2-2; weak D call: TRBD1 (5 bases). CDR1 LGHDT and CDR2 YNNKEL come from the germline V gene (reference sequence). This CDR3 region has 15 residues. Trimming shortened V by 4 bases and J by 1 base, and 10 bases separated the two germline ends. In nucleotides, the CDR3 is TGTGCCAGCAGCCCCCGCAGGGTGAACACCGGGGAGCTGTTTTTT. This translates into CASSPRRVNTGELFF.

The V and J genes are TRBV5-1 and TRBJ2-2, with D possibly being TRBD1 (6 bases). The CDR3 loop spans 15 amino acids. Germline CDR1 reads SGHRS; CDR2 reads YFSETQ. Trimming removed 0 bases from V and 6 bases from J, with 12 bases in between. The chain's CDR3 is CASSLAGERPGELFF. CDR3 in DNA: TGCGCCAGCAGCTTGGCAGGGGAGCGTCCCGGGGAGCTGTTTTTT. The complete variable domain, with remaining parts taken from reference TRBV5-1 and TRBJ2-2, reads KAGVTQTPRYLIKTRGQQVTLSCSPISGHRSVSWYQQTPGQGLQFLFEYFSETQRNKGNFPGRFSGRQFSNSRSEMNVSTLELGDSALYLCASSLAGERPGELFFGEGSRLTVL.

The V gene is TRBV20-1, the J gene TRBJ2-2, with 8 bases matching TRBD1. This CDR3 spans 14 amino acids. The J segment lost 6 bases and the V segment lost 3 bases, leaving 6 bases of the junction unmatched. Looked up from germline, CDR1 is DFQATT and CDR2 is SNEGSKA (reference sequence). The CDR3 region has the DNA TGCAGTGCTAGTTGGAGACAGGGGCCCGGGGAGCTGTTTTTT. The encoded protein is CSASWRQGPGELFF.

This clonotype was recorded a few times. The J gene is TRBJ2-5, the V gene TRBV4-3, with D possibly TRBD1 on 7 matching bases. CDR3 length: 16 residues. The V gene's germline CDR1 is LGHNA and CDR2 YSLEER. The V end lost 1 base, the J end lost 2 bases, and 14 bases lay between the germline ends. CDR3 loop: CASSQGGRGQQETQYF. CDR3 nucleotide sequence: TGCGCCAGCAGCCAAGGAGGGCGGGGACAGCAAGAGACCCAGTACTTC.

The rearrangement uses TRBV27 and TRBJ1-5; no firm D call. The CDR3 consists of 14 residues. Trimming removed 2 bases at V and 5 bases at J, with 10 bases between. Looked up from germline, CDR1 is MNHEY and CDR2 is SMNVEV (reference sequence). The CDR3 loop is CASSLIPDYQPQHF. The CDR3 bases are TGTGCCAGCAGTTTAATTCCGGATTATCAGCCCCAGCATTTT.

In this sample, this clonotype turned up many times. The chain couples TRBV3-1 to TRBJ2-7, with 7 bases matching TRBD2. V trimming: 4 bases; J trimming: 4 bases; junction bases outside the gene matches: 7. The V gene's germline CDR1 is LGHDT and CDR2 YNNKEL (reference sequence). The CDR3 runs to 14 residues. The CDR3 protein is CASSPGLRGYEQYF. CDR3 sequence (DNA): TGTGCCAGCAGCCCGGGACTACGGGGGTACGAGCAGTACTTC.

This chain's CDR3 is CATSRDRNSGNTIYF. CDR3 coding DNA: TGTGCCACCAGCAGGGACAGGAACTCTGGAAACACCATATATTTT. The gene calls are TRBV15 and TRBJ1-3; 7 bases map to TRBD1. The germline V gene has CDR1 LNHNV and CDR2 YYDKDF (reference sequence). V was pared by 3 bases and J by 0 bases, with 2 bases of the junction left unmatched. CDR3 length equals 15 residues.

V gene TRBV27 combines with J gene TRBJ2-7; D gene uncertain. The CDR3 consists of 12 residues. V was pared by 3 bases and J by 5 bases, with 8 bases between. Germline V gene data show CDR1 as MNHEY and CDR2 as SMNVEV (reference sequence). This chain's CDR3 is CASSLFGNEQYF. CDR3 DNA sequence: TGTGCCAGCAGTTTGTTTGGTAACGAGCAGTACTTC.

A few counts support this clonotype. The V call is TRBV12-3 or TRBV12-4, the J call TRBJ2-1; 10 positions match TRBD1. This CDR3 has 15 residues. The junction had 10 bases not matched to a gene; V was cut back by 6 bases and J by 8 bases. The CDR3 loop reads CASSSRDRGIDEQFF. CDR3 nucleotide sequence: TGTGCCAGCAGCTCCCGGGACAGGGGAATCGATGAGCAGTTCTTC.

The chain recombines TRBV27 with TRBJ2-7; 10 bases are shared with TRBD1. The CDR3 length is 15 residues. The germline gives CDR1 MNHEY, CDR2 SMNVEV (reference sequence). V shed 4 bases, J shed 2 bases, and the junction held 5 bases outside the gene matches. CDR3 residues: CASSSGQGYPYEQYF. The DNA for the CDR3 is TGTGCCAGCAGTTCGGGACAGGGGTATCCCTACGAGCAGTACTTC.

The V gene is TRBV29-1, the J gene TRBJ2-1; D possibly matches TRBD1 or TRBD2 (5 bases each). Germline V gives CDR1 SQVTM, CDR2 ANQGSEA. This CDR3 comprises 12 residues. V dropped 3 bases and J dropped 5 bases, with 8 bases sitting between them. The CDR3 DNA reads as TGCAGCGTTGATGAGGGACACAATGAGCAGTTCTTC. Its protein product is CSVDEGHNEQFF.

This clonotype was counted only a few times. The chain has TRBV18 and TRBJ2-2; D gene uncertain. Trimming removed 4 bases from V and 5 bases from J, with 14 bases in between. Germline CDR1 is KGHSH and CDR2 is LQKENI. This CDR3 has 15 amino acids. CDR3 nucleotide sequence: TGTGCCAGCTCACTCACCGATGACGGTACCGGGGAGCTGTTTTTT. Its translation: CASSLTDDGTGELFF.